The rows below give T cell receptor beta chains drawn from one sample of a study of shared clonotypes between healthy human individuals. The assay was immunoSEQ multiplex PCR, and TCRdb's table has in-frame clones only and misses some. The profile shows about 120,000 clones, about 62% of them singletons. Input material: memory CD8+ T cells sorted from blood. These receptors were taken from a woman between 25 and 40 years old in good health. The conserved cysteine and the conserved F or W are not part of the CDR3 here. Each record gives: J gene, D gene, V gene, clone size, CDR3 protein. The D gene is left open where the match is weak. The size field is filled for only some rows; it gives once, few, many or a size class.

TRBJ1-4	TRBD1	TRBV6-1	few	ASSEEGGTGSEKLF
TRBJ2-7	TRBD1	TRBV28	-	ASSSTGGDYEQY
-	-	TRBV28	few	ASSFSRRLLYEQY
TRBJ2-1	-	TRBV14	-	ASSRRDFSSYNEQF
TRBJ2-1	-	TRBV13	-	ASSLAGVINNEQF
TRBJ2-7	-	TRBV5-6	-	ASSLGDGRAYEQY
TRBJ2-3	-	TRBV25-1	-	ASSDGATNTDTQY
TRBJ1-5	-	TRBV6-4	-	ASSLLEGEVQPQH
TRBJ2-4	TRBD1	TRBV18	-	ASSQGQGGHIQY
TRBJ2-3	-	TRBV27	few	ASSFPTGGTDTQY
TRBJ2-7	-	TRBV21-1	-	ASSKEWDSPGEQY
TRBJ2-7	-	TRBV7-8	-	ASSLGRQGIEQY
TRBJ2-2	-	TRBV25-1	-	ASSELGHTGELF
TRBJ1-2	-	TRBV25-1	-	ASSEKDLDYYGYT
TRBJ1-1	-	TRBV15	-	ATSLHRREAEAF
TRBJ2-5	-	TRBV2	-	ASSEAAVQETQY
TRBJ2-5	TRBD2	TRBV18	-	ASSLRLAGVPREQY
TRBJ1-4	-	TRBV9	-	ASSVSGTDEKLF
TRBJ1-5	TRBD1	TRBV19	-	ASSSTGSGNQPQH
TRBJ2-7	-	TRBV21-1	many	ASSNGADSYEQY
TRBJ2-7	-	TRBV11-2	once	ASSLLAGGYDEQY
TRBJ2-7	-	TRBV27	-	ASSDPPGSSDEQY
TRBJ1-1	TRBD1	TRBV13	once	ASSLVRGQSLGEAF
TRBJ2-7	-	TRBV5-6	-	ASSRGGATYEQY
TRBJ2-7	-	TRBV27	few	ASSFLGDSEQY
TRBJ2-7	TRBD2	TRBV4-2	-	ASSRALQISGSSYEQY
TRBJ2-6	TRBD1	TRBV10-1	-	ASSEDRAGANVLT
TRBJ2-3	TRBD2	TRBV6-1	-	ASSEGLAGGPGDTQY
TRBJ1-4	-	TRBV7-8	-	ASSLRRGAGEKLF
TRBJ2-7	-	TRBV2	-	ASSIEGDHEQY
TRBJ2-5	TRBD2	TRBV7-9	-	ASRPGTSGSGRETQY
TRBJ2-7	TRBD2	TRBV18	-	ASSRTSGMSAGSYEQY
TRBJ1-3	TRBD1	TRBV5-1	-	ASSVQGADGNTIY
TRBJ2-2	TRBD1	TRBV18	-	ASSQDRTGELF
TRBJ2-5	TRBD1	TRBV6-1	few	ASSEIPGQGGETQY
TRBJ2-3	-	TRBV10-1	few	ARKCRANTQY
TRBJ2-7	TRBD1	TRBV6-5	once	ASSYSGQGVRAY
TRBJ2-1	-	TRBV9	-	ASSVFDLNNEQF
TRBJ2-7	TRBD1	TRBV5-6	few	ASSPQGAGEQY
TRBJ2-3	-	TRBV5-1	-	ASSFGQTDTQY
TRBJ2-7	-	TRBV7-9	-	ASSLAVTVYEQY